This TCR beta chain was captured by sequencing in a study of blood T cell repertoires in COVID-19. About the study: Samples taken during acute and convalescent COVID-19 were collected in the United States, Italy and Spain. The cDNA or gDNA used as material had been derived from T cells, B-cell-depleted T cells, or PBMCs.

In the source study's methods: Estimates of nucleated cell counts were drawn from the amplification of reference gene primers. Profiled with immunoSEQ multiplex PCR; TCRdb holds only in-frame clones, not every one. V, J and clone size derive from that table, while D and trimming were established from the DNA sequence. The sample holds 85,000 to 90,000 clones, approximately 87% seen once. CDR3 length: 17 amino acids. V was clipped by 1 base and J by 3 bases; unmatched bases: 7. Per the germline V gene, CDR1 is LNHNV and CDR2 is YYDKDF (reference sequence). This receptor was taken from a human donor in a cohort sampled during active COVID-19. The rearrangement links TRBV15 to TRBJ1-4; 8 nucleotides agree with TRBD1. Source material: peripheral blood. The CDR3 bases are TGTGCCACCAGCAGAGGGCAGGGGGCAGGAGCTAATGAAAAACTGTTTTTT. Protein: CATSRGQGAGANEKLFF.